These 28 T cell receptor beta chains came from one sample sequenced in a study of T cell repertoires in cytomegalovirus infection. TCRdb ran MiXCR on the reads and lists one entry per CDR3 protein. The sample has approximately 500,000 distinct CDR3 sequences, approximately 25% seen once; the top ten hold around 13%. Specimen: PBMCs. These receptors came from a human donor in good health (CMV status not recorded). Some clones in this sample may be carry-over from other donors' samples.

The chain joins TRBV30 to TRBJ2-2, with D possibly being TRBD2 (7 bases). V was pared by 2 bases and J by 4 bases, with 17 bases between. Germline V gene lookup returns CDR1 GTSNPN and CDR2 SVGIG (reference sequence). The CDR3 runs 16 residues. Written as DNA, the CDR3 is TGTGCCTGGAGTCGGTGGCGGGGGCGGGTCACCGGGGAGCTGTTTTTT. This codes for CAWSRWRGRVTGELFF. Combining the CDR3 with reference TRBV30 and TRBJ2-2 gives the whole variable domain SQTIHQWPATLVQPVGSPLSLECTVEGTSNPNLYWYRQAAGRGLQLLFYSVGIGQISSEVPQNLSASRPQDRQFILSSKKLLLSDSGFYLCAWSRWRGRVTGELFFGEGSRLTVL.

This clonotype was observed a few times. The chain uses TRBV20-1 and TRBJ2-1; 7 bases agree with TRBD1. This CDR3 is 13 amino acids long. V trimming: 3 bases; J trimming: 10 bases; junction bases outside the gene matches: 9. Germline CDR1 reads DFQATT; CDR2 reads SNEGSKA (reference sequence). The CDR3 here is CSASISTGNEQFF. CDR3 nucleotides: TGCAGTGCTAGTATTTCGACAGGGAACGAGCAGTTCTTC.

This chain joins TRBV19 and TRBJ2-1, with 7 bases fitting TRBD2. After removal of 3 bases from V and 0 bases from J, the junction contained 14 bases not matched to a gene. The CDR3 extends over 19 amino acids. CDR1 is LNHDA, CDR2 SQIVND, per germline (reference sequence). The CDR3 loop is CASSIQASGLRGSYNEQFF. The CDR3 bases are TGTGCCAGTAGTATTCAGGCTAGCGGACTTCGAGGCTCCTACAATGAGCAGTTCTTC.

This clonotype was observed at least ten times. This sequence joins TRBV7-2 and TRBJ2-1; 9 bases fit TRBD2. This CDR3 comprises 18 residues. CDR1 and CDR2 from the germline V gene are SGHTA and FQGNSA. J was trimmed by 4 bases and V by 5 bases; bases with no gene match: 15. CDR3 amino acids: CASSTSLGVTSGYNEQFF. CDR3 in DNA: TGTGCCAGCAGCACTAGCTTGGGCGTGACTAGCGGTTACAATGAGCAGTTCTTC.

The chain links TRBV24-1 to TRBJ1-5; D unclear. Deletions cut 0 bases from V and 10 bases from J, with 15 bases between. There are 15 residues in the CDR3. The germline gives CDR1 KGHDR, CDR2 SFDVKD. The CDR3 sequence: CATSDLRVGEGPQHF. In DNA, the CDR3 is TGTGCCACCAGTGATTTGCGGGTAGGCGAGGGACCCCAGCATTTT.

The rearrangement joins TRBV12-3 or TRBV12-4 to TRBJ2-7; D uncertain. This CDR3 spans 14 amino acids. V was trimmed by 3 bases and J by 2 bases, leaving 11 bases between them. CDR3 in amino acids: CASSFMYDTYEQYF. DNA of the CDR3: TGTGCCAGCAGTTTTATGTACGACACCTACGAGCAGTACTTC.

The chain uses TRBV11-2 and TRBJ2-7, with 10 nucleotides matching TRBD2. The CDR3 runs 15 residues. Germline V gene data show CDR1 as SGHAT and CDR2 as FQNNGV. V dropped 3 bases and J dropped 0; count of bases not matched to a gene: 2. This CDR3 is CASSFGLAVSYEQYF. The CDR3, as DNA: TGTGCCAGCAGCTTCGGACTAGCGGTCTCCTACGAGCAGTACTTC.

J is TRBJ2-5 and V is TRBV15, with a tentative D call TRBD2 (6 bases). CDR1 is LNHNV and CDR2 is YYDKDF in the germline V gene (reference sequence). This CDR3 is 14 amino acids long. Between the trimmed V and J ends, which lost 5 bases and 0 bases, there was a span of 10 bases. CDR3 residues: CATSGASDQETQYF. CDR3 sequence (DNA): TGTGCCACCAGCGGTGCTAGCGACCAAGAGACCCAGTACTTC. Filled out from reference TRBV15 and TRBJ2-5, the complete variable domain reads DAMVIQNPRYQVTQFGKPVTLSCSQTLNHNVMYWYQQKSSQAPKLLFHYYDKDFNNEADTPDNFQSRRPNTSFCFLDIRSPGLGDTAMYLCATSGASDQETQYFGPGTRLLVL.

V gene TRBV12-5 combines with J gene TRBJ1-5; 7 bases are a match to TRBD1. Trimming cost V 6 bases and J 5 bases; bases outside gene matches: 7. This CDR3 region has 14 residues. Germline V gene lookup returns CDR1 LGHNT and CDR2 FRNRAP. The chain's CDR3 is CASGTDRDYQPQHF. In DNA, the CDR3 is TGTGCTAGTGGGACAGACAGGGATTATCAGCCCCAGCATTTT. The whole variable domain, remainder taken from reference TRBV12-5 and TRBJ1-5, is DARVTQTPRHKVTEMGQEVTMRCQPILGHNTVFWYRQTMMQGLELLAYFRNRAPLDDSGMPKDRFSAEMPDATLATLKIQPSEPRDSAVYFCASGTDRDYQPQHFGDGTRLSIL.

This clonotype was counted only a few times. The chain employs TRBV12-3 or TRBV12-4 and TRBJ2-2; 9 bases agree with TRBD1. This CDR3 is 15 amino acids long. V was pared by 8 bases and J by 6 bases, with 10 bases of the junction left unmatched. The CDR3 DNA follows: TGTGCCAGCCCACATCGGGACAGGGCGCCCGGGGAGCTGTTTTTT. As protein: CASPHRDRAPGELFF.

This rearrangement joins TRBV20-1 to TRBJ2-3; 15 bases are a match to TRBD2. CDR1 and CDR2 from the germline V gene are DFQATT and SNEGSKA (reference sequence). Unmatched junction bases numbered 15, after V lost 6 bases and J lost 5 bases. CDR3 size: 18 residues. The CDR3 DNA reads TGCAGTGCGTGGACTAGCGGGAGGGCCGGATTGGGGGGAGATACGCAGTATTTT. Translated, it gives CSAWTSGRAGLGGDTQYF.

This clonotype was seen a handful of times. This rearrangement joins TRBV7-6 to TRBJ2-6; 7 bases align to TRBD1. CDR3 size: 19 residues. Germline V gene sequence: CDR1 SGHVS, CDR2 FNYEAQ. With 5 bases clipped from V and 2 bases from J, the junction kept 15 bases outside the gene matches. This CDR3 reads CASSPARYRGRPGANVLTF. CDR3 nucleotides: TGTGCCAGCAGCCCCGCGCGGTACAGGGGAAGGCCTGGGGCCAACGTCCTGACTTTC.

The chain is built from TRBV5-6 and TRBJ2-5; no clear D. V was trimmed by 7 bases and J by 2 bases, leaving 21 bases between them. The CDR3 runs 16 residues. CDR1 is SGHDT, CDR2 YYEEEE, per germline. DNA of the CDR3: TGTGCCAGCGTAAAGGCCGCTAGAGGATCGCAAGAGACCCAGTACTTC. Translated, it gives CASVKAARGSQETQYF.

The V and J genes are TRBV12-3 or TRBV12-4 and TRBJ1-1; D unresolved. The V end was cut by 3 bases, the J end by 7 bases, with 6 bases between. The CDR3 has 11 amino acids. Written as DNA, the CDR3 is TGTGCCAGCAGTTTCCAACTTGAAGCTTTCTTT. Protein: CASSFQLEAFF.

The chain couples TRBV27 to TRBJ1-1, with a possible D match to TRBD1 (5 bases). Trimming stripped 3 bases from V and 4 bases from J, with 18 bases between. The CDR3 length is 16 residues. Looked up from germline, CDR1 is MNHEY and CDR2 is SMNVEV (reference sequence). CDR3 sequence (DNA): TGTGCCAGCAGTTTTAAGGCCAATGCGGGGGGCACTGAAGCTTTCTTT. Protein product: CASSFKANAGGTEAFF.

CDR3 nucleotide sequence: TGTGCCAGCAGCCCGGGGACGCGATCGCGTGAGCAGTTCTTC. Encoded protein: CASSPGTRSREQFF. The chain recombines TRBV11-3 with TRBJ2-1; D is possibly TRBD1 or TRBD2 (5 bases each). This CDR3 spans 14 amino acids. V was trimmed by 5 bases and J by 9 bases, leaving 17 bases between them. Germline loops: CDR1 SGHNT, CDR2 YENEEA.

The chain employs TRBV6-1 and TRBJ2-5, with unresolved D. The CDR3 sequence is 15 residues long. Trimming left V 6 bases short and J 1 base short, with 15 bases between. The germline V gene has CDR1 MNHNS and CDR2 SASEGT. The CDR3 nucleotides read TGTGCCAGCAGCCCCGCCCAATGGAGCCAAGAGACCCAGTACTTC. Encoded protein: CASSPAQWSQETQYF.

This clonotype was observed a few times. V and J are TRBV7-2 and TRBJ2-7; D uncertain. The length of the CDR3 is 14 residues. Trimming left V 5 bases short and J 0 bases short, with 11 bases between. Per the germline V gene, CDR1 is SGHTA and CDR2 is FQGNSA. CDR3 sequence (DNA): TGTGCCAGCAGCGCCAGAAGGAGCTCCTACGAGCAGTACTTC. Translated, it gives CASSARRSSYEQYF.

This clonotype appeared a few times. The gene calls are TRBV4-1 and TRBJ2-1; perhaps TRBD2 as D (5 bases). The length of the CDR3 is 13 residues. Germline V gene sequence: CDR1 MGHRA, CDR2 YSYEKL. Trimming shortened V by 4 bases and J by 7 bases, and 11 bases separated the two germline ends. The CDR3 DNA follows: TGCGCCAGCAGCCCGGGATTTGGGAATGAGCAGTTCTTC. Translating gives CASSPGFGNEQFF.

The sample holds many counts of this clonotype. The chain is built from TRBV5-4 and TRBJ2-5; tentative D call: TRBD2 (6 bases). Trimming took off 3 bases at V and 0 bases at J, with 6 bases between the two ends. This CDR3 contains 13 residues. Per the germline V gene, CDR1 is SGHNT and CDR2 is YYREEE (reference sequence). The CDR3 loop reads CASSWDYQETQYF. The CDR3 DNA sequence: TGTGCCAGCAGCTGGGACTACCAAGAGACCCAGTACTTC.

In the case of this clonotype: This may arise from a read error, as a much more abundant clone is one base away. The gene calls are TRBV5-4 and TRBJ1-2; 9 positions agree with TRBD1. The V and J ends lost 4 bases and 4 bases, in that order; junction bases with no gene match: 2. Germline V gene sequence: CDR1 SGHNT, CDR2 YYREEE (reference sequence). This CDR3 is built from 13 residues. For the CDR3, the DNA is TGTGCCAGCAGCCAGGACAGGGGCTATGGCTACACCTTC. Protein sequence: CASSQDRGYGYTF.

This clonotype was observed a handful of times. The rearrangement uses TRBV20-1 and TRBJ2-6, with D uncertain. Germline V gives CDR1 DFQATT, CDR2 SNEGSKA (reference sequence). V lost 3 bases and J 0 bases, leaving 6 bases between the germline ends. The CDR3 contains 14 residues. This chain's CDR3 is CSASFSSGANVLTF. The CDR3 region has the DNA TGCAGTGCTAGCTTTAGCTCTGGGGCCAACGTCCTGACTTTC.

CDR3: CASSDFGQGELDNEQFF. The CDR3 coding sequence is TGTGCCAGCAGTGACTTCGGACAGGGAGAGTTGGACAATGAGCAGTTCTTC. The rearrangement joins TRBV2 to TRBJ2-1; 8 bases agree with TRBD1. Germline assignment: CDR1 SNHLY and CDR2 FYNNEI. V shed 3 bases, J shed 5 bases, and the junction held 12 bases outside the gene matches. CDR3 length: 17 amino acids. Full variable domain (outside the CDR3, taken from reference TRBV2 and TRBJ2-1): EPEVTQTPSHQVTQMGQEVILRCVPISNHLYFYWYRQILGQKVEFLVSFYNNEISEKSEIFDDQFSVERPDGSNFTLKIRSTKLEDSAMYFCASSDFGQGELDNEQFFGPGTRLTVL.

This chain uses TRBV7-8 with TRBJ1-5; weak D call: TRBD1 (6 bases). In germline, CDR1 is SGHVS, CDR2 FQNEAQ. The CDR3 spans 14 residues. V was clipped by 7 bases and J by 8 bases, with 18 bases between them. The CDR3 DNA follows: TGTGCCAGCACCGGAACGACAGGCTTGGAGCCCCAGCATTTT. Amino acid sequence: CASTGTTGLEPQHF.

This clonotype was seen a few times. The rearrangement links TRBV11-2 to TRBJ2-2; TRBD2 matches at 10 bases. The junction had 15 bases not matched to a gene; V was cut back by 5 bases and J by 6 bases. CDR1 and CDR2 (germline): SGHAT, FQNNGV. This CDR3 spans 18 amino acids. CDR3 DNA sequence: TGTGCCAGCAGCCCACCCTTAAGAGCGGGAGGGCCAGCCGGGGAGCTGTTTTTT. Translated, it gives CASSPPLRAGGPAGELFF. The full variable domain, with the rest looked up from reference TRBV11-2 and TRBJ2-2, is EAGVAQSPRYKIIEKRQSVAFWCNPISGHATLYWYQQILGQGPKLLIQFQNNGVVDDSQLPKDRFSAERLKGVDSTLKIQPAKLEDSAVYLCASSPPLRAGGPAGELFFGEGSRLTVL.

About this clonotype itself: The junction and the germline gene differ at one end; a read error may be behind it. V usage is TRBV12-3 or TRBV12-4 and J usage is TRBJ2-2; 11 bases agree with TRBD1. The CDR3 has 18 residues. The CDR3 DNA is TGTGCCAGCATTTTAAAAGGGTCGGGACAGGGGGGAACCGGGGAGCTGTTTTTT. Translating gives CASILKGSGQGGTGELFF.

The V call is TRBV28, the J call TRBJ2-7, with D unresolved. Trimming cost V 7 bases and J 0 bases, with 13 bases left between them. The CDR3 contains 14 residues. The germline V gene has CDR1 MDHEN and CDR2 SYDVKM. The CDR3 DNA reads TGTGCCAGCAATCCTCACGAGCACTCCTACGAGCAGTACGTC. This gives the protein CASNPHEHSYEQYV.

The rearrangement joins TRBV20-1 to TRBJ2-1; D not certain. There are 12 residues in the CDR3. Germline loops: CDR1 DFQATT, CDR2 SNEGSKA (reference sequence). Trimming removed 4 bases at V and 4 bases at J, with 8 bases between. CDR3 nucleotides: TGCAGTGCTACAGACGAGTACAATGAGCAGTTCTTC. It codes for CSATDEYNEQFF.